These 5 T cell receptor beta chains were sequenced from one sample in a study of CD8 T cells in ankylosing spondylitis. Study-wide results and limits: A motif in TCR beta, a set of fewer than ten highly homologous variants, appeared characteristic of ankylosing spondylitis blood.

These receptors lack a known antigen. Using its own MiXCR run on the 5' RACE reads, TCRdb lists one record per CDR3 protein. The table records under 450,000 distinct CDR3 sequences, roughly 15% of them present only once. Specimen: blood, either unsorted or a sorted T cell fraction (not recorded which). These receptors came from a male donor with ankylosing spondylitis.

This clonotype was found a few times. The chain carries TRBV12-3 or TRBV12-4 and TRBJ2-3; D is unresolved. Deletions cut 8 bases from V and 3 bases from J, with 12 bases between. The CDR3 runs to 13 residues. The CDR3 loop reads CASPHTKTDTQYF. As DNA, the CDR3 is TGTGCCAGCCCACACACAAAGACAGATACGCAGTATTTT.

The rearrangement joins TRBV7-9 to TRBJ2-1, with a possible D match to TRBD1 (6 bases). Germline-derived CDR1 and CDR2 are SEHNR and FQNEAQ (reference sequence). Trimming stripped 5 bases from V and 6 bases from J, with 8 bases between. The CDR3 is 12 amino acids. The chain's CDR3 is CASSKQGNEQFF. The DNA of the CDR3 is TGTGCCAGCAGCAAACAGGGCAATGAGCAGTTCTTC. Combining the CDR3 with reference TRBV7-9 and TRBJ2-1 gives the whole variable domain DTGVSQNPRHKITKRGQNVTFRCDPISEHNRLYWYRQTLGQGPEFLTYFQNEAQLEKSRLLSDRFSAERPKGSFSTLEIQRTEQGDSAMYLCASSKQGNEQFFGPGTRLTVL.

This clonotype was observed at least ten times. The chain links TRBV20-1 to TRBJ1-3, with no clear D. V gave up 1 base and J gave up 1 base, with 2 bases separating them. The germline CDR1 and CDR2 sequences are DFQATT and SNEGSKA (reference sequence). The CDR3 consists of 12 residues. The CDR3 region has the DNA TGCAGTGCTAGAGGGTCTGGAAACACCATATATTTT. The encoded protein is CSARGSGNTIYF.

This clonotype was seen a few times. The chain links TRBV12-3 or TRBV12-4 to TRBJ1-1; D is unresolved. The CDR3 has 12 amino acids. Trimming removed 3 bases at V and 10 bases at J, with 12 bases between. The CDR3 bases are TGTGCCAGCAGTTTGATGGAAGTAGGAGCTTTCTTT. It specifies CASSLMEVGAFF.

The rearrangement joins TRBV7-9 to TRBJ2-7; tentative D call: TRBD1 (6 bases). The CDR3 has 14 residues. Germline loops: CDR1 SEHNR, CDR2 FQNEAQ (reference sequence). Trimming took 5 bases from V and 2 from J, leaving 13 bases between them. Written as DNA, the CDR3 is TGTGCCAGCAGCGGGGGCAGGGGTACCTACGAGCAGTACTTC. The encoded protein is CASSGGRGTYEQYF.